These T cell receptor beta chains were read from a single sample in a study of blood T cell repertoires in COVID-19. This table comes from immunoSEQ multiplex PCR, and its TCRdb copy is limited to in-frame clones, with some not included. The sample records some 270,000 clones, 70% to 90% being singletons. The source material was PBMCs or T cells enriched from blood (not recorded which). The origin of the receptors is a woman aged 45-65 years who had been exposed to COVID-19. The CDR3 runs from the conserved cysteine through the conserved F or W. The D gene is left open where the match is weak. Size tells how often a clone was seen (once, few, many) or the class of an expanded clone, and some rows leave it out.

V gene	J gene	D gene	clone size	CDR3 DNA	CDR3 protein
TRBV28	TRBJ1-1	TRBD1	-	TGTGCCAGCAGTTCCGTGGACAGGGTCGGCACTGAAGCTTTCTTT	CASSSVDRVGTEAFF
TRBV7-9	TRBJ2-1	-	few	TGTGCCAGCAGCCCTATGACGGACAGCTACAATGAGCAGTTCTTC	CASSPMTDSYNEQFF
TRBV2	TRBJ2-3	-	-	TGTGCCAGCAGTGACGTCGGGAGAGATACGCAGTATTTT	CASSDVGRDTQYF
TRBV20-1	TRBJ1-6	-	-	TGCAGTGCTAGTCCGGTCTCACCCCTCCACTTT	CSASPVSPLHF
TRBV24-1	TRBJ2-3	TRBD2	-	TGTGCCACCAGTGATTTCAGCGGGGGGGCCGGAGATACGCAGTATTTT	CATSDFSGGAGDTQYF
TRBV29-1	TRBJ1-3	TRBD1	-	TGCAGCGTGCGGGACAGGGGGGACACCATATATTTT	CSVRDRGDTIYF
TRBV6-5	TRBJ1-5	-	few	TGTGCCAGCAGTCCCAGCGAGGGTGTGCAGCCCCAGCATTTT	CASSPSEGVQPQHF
TRBV2	TRBJ1-1	-	-	TGTGCCAGCACCGGGTTGGTCGTAGATGTGGAAGCTTTCTTT	CASTGLVVDVEAFF
TRBV10-3	TRBJ2-5	TRBD1	once	TGTGCCATCAGTGTTGGACAGGGGGTGGAGACCCAGTACTTC	CAISVGQGVETQYF
TRBV11-3	TRBJ2-2	-	-	TGTGCCAGCAGGGCAGGAACCACCGGGGAGCTGTTTTTT	CASRAGTTGELFF
TRBV19	TRBJ2-5	-	-	TGTGCCAGTAGGGGGAGAGCCCAAGAGACCCAGTACTTC	CASRGRAQETQYF
TRBV7-2	TRBJ1-2	TRBD1	-	TGTGCCAGCAGCTTAAGGACAGGGGGCGATTGGAACTATGGCTACACCTTC	CASSLRTGGDWNYGYTF
TRBV5-8	TRBJ1-5	-	-	TGTGCCTCACCGGAGGGAGTTAATCAGCCCCAGCATTTT	CASPEGVNQPQHF
TRBV27	TRBJ2-7	-	-	TGTGCCAGCAGCCCTCCTCAACGGGGCGAGCAGTACTTC	CASSPPQRGEQYF
TRBV27	TRBJ2-2	-	-	TGTGCCAGCAATATAGCGTTCGGGGTTATCGGGGAGCTGTTTTTT	CASNIAFGVIGELFF
TRBV25-1	TRBJ2-1	-	-	TGTGCCAGCAGTGCTATTCGGGGGTATTACAATGAGCAGTTCTTC	CASSAIRGYYNEQFF
TRBV19	TRBJ2-7	TRBD1	-	TGTGCCAGTAGCCCTCGGACAGGGACCCCCTACGAGCAGTACTTC	CASSPRTGTPYEQYF
TRBV27	TRBJ1-1	-	-	TGTGCCAGCCGCCCCCGACAGGAGAACACTGAAGCTTTCTTT	CASRPRQENTEAFF
TRBV5-1	TRBJ2-1	-	-	TGCGCCAGCAGCTTAGGGGCCCTGGGTGGCAATGAGCAGTTCTTC	CASSLGALGGNEQFF
TRBV29-1	TRBJ1-1	-	-	TGCAGCGTTGAAGATCCCAAGGGGCGGTGGATGGCTTTCTTT	CSVEDPKGRWMAFF
TRBV4-1	TRBJ2-1	-	-	TGCGCCAGCAGCCCCGTCGGGAGGGGGCATGACAATGAGCAGTTCTTC	CASSPVGRGHDNEQFF
TRBV7-8	TRBJ2-7	-	-	TGTGCCAGCAGCTTAGAGCTAAACTACGAGCAGTACTTC	CASSLELNYEQYF
TRBV12-5	TRBJ2-7	-	once	TGTGCTAGTGGTTTGGGCAGCCGGGGGTTTTCCTACGAGCAGTACTTC	CASGLGSRGFSYEQYF
TRBV7-8	TRBJ2-7	TRBD2	-	TGTGCCAGCAGCTCCACTAGCGGGGGTGCGTACGAGCAGTACTTC	CASSSTSGGAYEQYF
TRBV10-2	TRBJ1-3	TRBD1	-	TGCGCCAGCAGAAACTACAGGGGGGCTGGAAACACCATATATTTT	CASRNYRGAGNTIYF
TRBV5-1	TRBJ2-3	TRBD2	-	TGCGCCAGCAGCGGGACTAGCGGTAACACAGATACGCAGTATTTT	CASSGTSGNTDTQYF
TRBV9	TRBJ1-2	-	few	TGTGCCAGCAGCGTAGGCACAGCCTACACCTTC	CASSVGTAYTF
TRBV7-2	TRBJ1-1	-	-	TGTGCCAGCAGTTACGAAATACAGTACACTGAAGCTTTCTTT	CASSYEIQYTEAFF
TRBV9	TRBJ1-2	-	few	TGTGCCAGCAGCGTACGAGCTAACTATGGCTACACCTTC	CASSVRANYGYTF
TRBV29-1	TRBJ2-5	TRBD2	-	TGCAGCGTTGCCGGGGGGGAGACCCAGTACTTC	CSVAGGETQYF
TRBV18	TRBJ2-7	TRBD1	-	TGTGCCAGCGTTTCGGACAGGGGAAGGGACGAGCAGTACTTC	CASVSDRGRDEQYF
TRBV5-5	TRBJ1-5	-	-	TGTGCCAGCAGCTACCGGGGTGGGAGCAATCAGCCCCAGCATTTT	CASSYRGGSNQPQHF
TRBV10-3	TRBJ1-1	-	few	TGTGCCATCAGTGGTCCCGGGGGGGACACTGAAGCTTTCTTT	CAISGPGGDTEAFF
TRBV12-3/TRBV12-4	TRBJ2-7	TRBD2	-	TGTGCCAGCAGCCTAGGGAGGGATTCGCAGCAGTACTTC	CASSLGRDSQQYF
TRBV11-2	TRBJ1-4	-	-	TGTGCCAGCAGCACCCAAAACGGGGGTGAACTGTTTTTT	CASSTQNGGELFF
TRBV28	TRBJ1-6	TRBD1	-	TGTGCCAGCAGAATAGACAGGGAACCTTTATCAAATTCACCCCTCCACTTT	CASRIDREPLSNSPLHF
TRBV29-1	TRBJ1-5	-	-	TGCAGCGTTGAGGGCAGGGTAAAGCAGCCCCAGCATTTT	CSVEGRVKQPQHF
TRBV3-1/TRBV3-2	TRBJ1-1	-	few	TGTGCCAGCAGCCAAGATGGGGGGTCGCGAGCTTTCTTT	CASSQDGGSRAFF
TRBV7-8	TRBJ2-3	TRBD2	-	TGTGCCAGCAGCCCCGGCACGGGGGGGCCGGGAGATACGCAGTATTTT	CASSPGTGGPGDTQYF
TRBV28	TRBJ1-5	-	-	TGTGCCAGCAGTACCCGAGGGTACAATCAGCCCCAGCATTTT	CASSTRGYNQPQHF
TRBV7-8	TRBJ1-1	-	-	TGTGCCAGCAGCCCGCTGGCAGGGGTCAGAGCTTTCTTT	CASSPLAGVRAFF
TRBV7-6	TRBJ1-1	TRBD1	-	TGTGCCAGCAGCTCGGGACAGCGAAACACTGAAGCTTTCTTT	CASSSGQRNTEAFF
TRBV24-1	TRBJ2-7	TRBD1	-	TGTGCCACCAGTGATTCTCGGGACAGGGGGCCCTACGAGCAGTACTTC	CATSDSRDRGPYEQYF
TRBV19	TRBJ2-1	-	-	TGTGCCAGCCGGGGGGCTCAAACCAATGAGCAGTTCTTC	CASRGAQTNEQFF
TRBV7-2	TRBJ1-2	-	-	TGTGCCAGCAGCGCTGCGGGGGGCTACGCTAACTATGGCTACACCTTC	CASSAAGGYANYGYTF
TRBV19	TRBJ1-1	-	-	TGTGCCAGTAGTATGAACGACAGAAACACTGAAGCTTTCTTT	CASSMNDRNTEAFF
TRBV19	TRBJ2-3	TRBD2	-	TGTGCCAGTAGTAATAGCGGGGGCACAGATACGCAGTATTTT	CASSNSGGTDTQYF
TRBV4-3	TRBJ1-2	-	-	TGCGCCAGCAGCCAAGACAGGGGCTATGGCTACACCTTC	CASSQDRGYGYTF
TRBV5-1	TRBJ1-1	TRBD1	-	TGCGCCAGCAGCAAAACAGGGGGCACTGAAGCTTTCTTT	CASSKTGGTEAFF
TRBV3-1/TRBV3-2	TRBJ1-4	TRBD1	-	TGTGCCAGCAGCCGCTGGACAGGGGGCTCTTCCTATGAAAAACTGTTTTTT	CASSRWTGGSSYEKLFF
TRBV20-1	TRBJ2-7	-	-	TGCAGTGCTAGTAGTGGGACAAGGAACGAGCAGTACTTC	CSASSGTRNEQYF
TRBV19	TRBJ1-5	TRBD1	-	TGTGCCAGTAGTGTGGTACAGGGGGTTAGCAATCAGCCCCAGCATTTT	CASSVVQGVSNQPQHF
TRBV28	TRBJ1-4	-	-	TGTGCCAGCAGGTTTGGGAGCGTGGGGGAAAAACTGTTTTTT	CASRFGSVGEKLFF
TRBV2	TRBJ1-2	-	-	TGTGCCAGCAGCCTTGACAGGCAAGATGGCTACACCTTC	CASSLDRQDGYTF
TRBV18	TRBJ1-1	-	-	TGTGCCAGCTCACCAGAACTAAGGACAGAGGTGCTAGCTTTCTTT	CASSPELRTEVLAFF
TRBV25-1	TRBJ1-6	-	-	TGTGCCAGCAGGTTACAGGGTTATGATTCACCCCTCCACTTT	CASRLQGYDSPLHF
TRBV5-1	TRBJ2-3	TRBD2	-	TGCGCCAGCAGCTCGCGGGGGGGCCTGGGAGATACGCAGTATTTT	CASSSRGGLGDTQYF